The 17 T cell receptor beta chains reported below all come from one sample, sequenced in a study of T cell changes during pregnancy in multiple sclerosis. TCRdb's copy holds only in-frame clones and misses some; the assay was immunoSEQ multiplex PCR. Of roughly 61,000 clones in the sample, 93% were seen once. The sample in question was peripheral blood, obtained after pregnancy. The receptors shown here come from a female donor with multiple sclerosis, enrolled in a pregnancy study.

The rearrangement links TRBV6-5 to TRBJ2-7, with a possible D match to TRBD2 (5 bases). Germline V CDR1 and CDR2: MNHEY, SVGAGI. CDR3 length equals 16 residues. Trimming took 0 bases from V and 3 from J, leaving 15 bases between them. CDR3 protein: CASSYSGWEQGYEQYF. Written as DNA, the CDR3 is TGTGCCAGCAGTTACTCGGGGTGGGAGCAAGGCTACGAGCAGTACTTC.

CDR3 loop: CASSQRDREGSGYTF. The CDR3 coding sequence is TGTGCCAGCAGCCAAAGGGACAGGGAGGGTTCTGGCTACACCTTC. The chain carries TRBV5-4 and TRBJ1-2; 9 positions agree with TRBD1. Germline assignment: CDR1 SGHNT and CDR2 YYREEE (reference sequence). J was trimmed by 7 bases and V by 4 bases; bases with no gene match: 11. This CDR3 has 15 residues.

The chain couples TRBV5-8 to TRBJ1-5; 9 nucleotides agree with TRBD1. CDR3 length: 15 amino acids. Germline CDR1 and CDR2: SGHTS and YDEGEE. J lost 5 bases, V lost 0 bases, and 3 bases had no gene match. The CDR3 here is CASSLGDRVDQPQHF. CDR3 nucleotides: TGTGCCAGCAGCTTGGGGGACAGGGTGGATCAGCCCCAGCATTTT. Together with reference TRBV5-8 and TRBJ1-5, the CDR3 gives the full variable domain: EAGVTQSPTHLIKTRGQQATLRCSPISGHTSVYWYQQALGLGLQFLLWYDEGEERNRGNFPPRFSGRQFPNYSSELNVNALELEDSALYLCASSLGDRVDQPQHFGDGTRLSIL.

For this clone: This same CDR3 is encoded by further DNA sequences in the sample. The rearrangement joins TRBV14 to TRBJ1-3; D is uncertain. With 0 bases removed from V and 2 bases from J, the gap between germline ends came to 8 bases. This CDR3 has 15 amino acids. Germline lookup yields CDR1 SGHDN and CDR2 FVKESK. The CDR3 sequence: CASSQEKLAGNTIYF. The CDR3 DNA sequence: TGTGCCAGCAGCCAAGAGAAGCTGGCTGGAAACACCATATATTTT.

The rearrangement uses TRBV11-2 and TRBJ2-7; 8 nucleotides match TRBD2. CDR3 length: 13 amino acids. Germline CDR1 and CDR2: SGHAT and FQNNGV. The V gene end was trimmed by 8 bases and the J gene end by 3 bases; junction bases not matched to a gene: 6. CDR3 DNA sequence: TGTGCCAGCGGCATGGGGACTAGCTACGAGCAGTACTTC. This gives the protein CASGMGTSYEQYF.

The chain's CDR3 is CASRPTGVYEQYF. The CDR3 bases are TGTGCCAGCAGGCCTACAGGGGTCTACGAGCAGTACTTC. This chain connects TRBV6-6 to TRBJ2-7; 7 bases line up with TRBD1. This CDR3 comprises 13 residues. Unmatched junction bases numbered 5, after V lost 6 bases and J lost 3 bases. Germline CDR1 MNHNY, CDR2 SVGAGI (reference sequence).

The chain combines TRBV18 with TRBJ2-2; 7 bases are shared with TRBD2. CDR1 is KGHSH and CDR2 is LQKENI in the germline V gene. The CDR3 runs to 17 residues. Unmatched junction bases numbered 10, after V lost 3 bases and J lost 3 bases. This chain's CDR3 is CASSPPGLADHTGELFF. As DNA, the CDR3 is TGTGCCAGCTCACCCCCCGGTCTAGCGGACCACACCGGGGAGCTGTTTTTT.

This rearrangement joins TRBV11-3 to TRBJ2-7; D possibly corresponds to TRBD2 (6 bases). Germline V gene sequence: CDR1 SGHNT, CDR2 YENEEA. V was clipped by 4 bases and J by 6 bases, with 19 bases between them. The CDR3 covers 15 residues. The CDR3 region has the DNA TGTGCCAGCAGCTCAGGGTCGACTAGTTCGGGCGAGCAGTACTTC. Translating it yields CASSSGSTSSGEQYF.

The rearrangement joins TRBV27 to TRBJ1-1, with D unresolved. CDR3 length: 15 residues. Trimming pared 2 bases from V and 0 bases from J, leaving 10 bases between. In germline, CDR1 is MNHEY, CDR2 SMNVEV (reference sequence). As DNA, the CDR3 is TGTGCCAGCAGTTTAGGAGGACTGTTGAACACTGAAGCTTTCTTT. This codes for CASSLGGLLNTEAFF.

J is TRBJ2-1 and V is TRBV21-1; the D segment call TRBD2 is taken from the table without a DNA check. TRBV21-1 is a known pseudogene. The CDR3 extends over 16 amino acids. In DNA form, the CDR3 reads TGTGCCAGCAGTCATAGGCGGGAGGGCCTGGGGAATGAGCAGTTCTTC. Its protein is CASSHRREGLGNEQFF.

The chain carries TRBV28 and TRBJ2-1; TRBD2 agrees at 8 bases. The CDR3 sequence is 11 residues long. The ends lost 8 bases at V and 16 bases at J; junction bases unmatched: 10. CDR1 and CDR2 (germline): MDHEN, SYDVKM. The CDR3 region has the DNA TGTGCCAGCTGCACCGGGACTAGATCCTTCTTC. Translated: CASCTGTRSFF. The full variable domain, completed using reference TRBV28 and TRBJ2-1, is DVKVTQSSRYLVKRTGEKVFLECVQDMDHENMFWYRQDPGLGLRLIYFSYDVKMKEKGDIPEGYSVSREKKERFSLILESASTNQTSMYLCASCTGTRSFFGPGTRLTVL.

The chain uses TRBV7-9 and TRBJ1-4; 9 positions match TRBD1. J lost 0 bases, V lost 5 bases, and 7 bases had no gene match. In germline, CDR1 is SEHNR, CDR2 FQNEAQ (reference sequence). The CDR3 length is 17 residues. The CDR3 nucleotides are TGTGCCAGCAGCCTCTGGACAGGGGCTGCAACTAATGAAAAACTGTTTTTT. Translating gives CASSLWTGAATNEKLFF.

The V and J genes are TRBV13 and TRBJ2-1, with 7 bases lining up with TRBD2. The germline gives CDR1 PRHDT, CDR2 FYEKMQ (reference sequence). V was pared by 1 base and J by 6 bases, with 9 bases of the junction left unmatched. This CDR3 has 16 residues. The CDR3 bases are TGTGCCAGCAGCTTAGAATTTCGAGCGGGACGCAATGAGCAGTTCTTC. Translating it yields CASSLEFRAGRNEQFF. The variable domain in full, completed from reference TRBV13 and TRBJ2-1, reads AAGVIQSPRHLIKEKRETATLKCYPIPRHDTVYWYQQGPGQDPQFLISFYEKMQSDKGSIPDRFSAQQFSDYHSELNMSSLELGDSALYFCASSLEFRAGRNEQFFGPGTRLTVL.

The J gene is TRBJ1-2, the V gene TRBV19, with 9 nucleotides matching TRBD1. V lost 3 bases and J lost 2; bases outside the gene matches: 10. CDR3 size: 17 residues. Germline CDR1 is LNHDA and CDR2 is SQIVND (reference sequence). Here the CDR3 DNA reads TGTGCCAGTAGTATTAGGTTAACAGGGGGCACCAACTATGGCTACACCTTC. As protein: CASSIRLTGGTNYGYTF.

The chain employs TRBV14 and TRBJ2-1; 9 bases match TRBD2. The V gene end was trimmed by 7 bases and the J gene end by 10 bases; junction bases not matched to a gene: 8. The germline CDR1 and CDR2 sequences are SGHDN and FVKESK. The CDR3 is 13 residues long. CDR3 in DNA: TGTGCCAGCAACCCGGGACTAGCATTCGAGCAGTTCTTC. It encodes CASNPGLAFEQFF.

The chain is built from TRBV7-2 and TRBJ2-1; 7 nucleotides match TRBD2. The CDR3 runs to 14 residues. V gave up 1 base and J gave up 8 bases; unmatched junction bases: 5. CDR1 is SGHTA, CDR2 FQGNSA, per germline. As DNA, the CDR3 is TGTGCCAGCAGCTTAGGGCGGGAGTTGGATGAGCAGTTCTTC. Translated: CASSLGRELDEQFF. The entire variable domain, with the rest obtained from reference TRBV7-2 and TRBJ2-1, is as follows: GAGVSQSPSNKVTEKGKDVELRCDPISGHTALYWYRQSLGQGLEFLIYFQGNSAPDKSGLPSDRFSAERTGGSVSTLTIQRTQQEDSAVYLCASSLGRELDEQFFGPGTRLTVL.

This chain links TRBV27 with TRBJ2-3; 7 nucleotides agree with TRBD2. There are 14 residues in the CDR3. Germline V CDR1 and CDR2: MNHEY, SMNVEV (reference sequence). Trimming at V came to 7 bases and at J to 2 bases, leaving 6 bases not matched to a gene. The CDR3, as DNA: TGTGCCAGCACCGAGGGAGGGAACACAGATACGCAGTATTTT. This codes for CASTEGGNTDTQYF.